A single sample is the source of the 15 T cell receptor beta chains below, sequenced in a study of blood T cell repertoires in COVID-19. Repertoires were generated with immunoSEQ multiplex PCR, while TCRdb's copy carries only in-frame clones and drops some. The sample gives tens of thousands of clones, 85% to 90% of which show up once; 10% is in the top ten. What was sequenced was PBMCs or T cells enriched from blood (not recorded which). These TCRs come from a woman aged 40 to 50 who had recovered from COVID-19.

The chain is built from TRBV7-9 and TRBJ2-2; 8 bases agree with TRBD1. Germline V gene sequence: CDR1 SEHNR, CDR2 FQNEAQ (reference sequence). The length of the CDR3 is 16 residues. V lost 5 bases to trimming and J lost 3 bases; unmatched junction nucleotides: 8. CDR3 bases: TGTGCCAGCAGCGGACCCGGGACAGGTTACACCGGGGAGCTGTTTTTT. This translates into CASSGPGTGYTGELFF. Based on the CDR3 plus reference TRBV7-9 and TRBJ2-2, the full variable domain is DTGVSQNPRHKITKRGQNVTFRCDPISEHNRLYWYRQTLGQGPEFLTYFQNEAQLEKSRLLSDRFSAERPKGSFSTLEIQRTEQGDSAMYLCASSGPGTGYTGELFFGEGSRLTVL.

Only a few counts were recorded for this clone. The chain is built from TRBV5-1 and TRBJ1-2; 7 nucleotides line up with TRBD1. This CDR3 spans 15 amino acids. Germline loops: CDR1 SGHRS, CDR2 YFSETQ. With 4 bases clipped from V and 2 bases from J, the junction kept 8 bases outside the gene matches. CDR3 nucleotide sequence: TGCGCCAGCAGCCGGATAATGGGACAGAACTATGGCTACACCTTC. It translates to CASSRIMGQNYGYTF.

The V gene is TRBV6-5, the J gene TRBJ2-3, with 8 bases fitting TRBD1. The CDR3 length is 12 residues. CDR1 and CDR2 (germline): MNHEY, SVGAGI. CDR3 residues: CGAGGYTDTQYF. The CDR3 coding sequence is TGTGGAGCAGGGGGCTACACAGATACGCAGTATTTT.

The chain couples TRBV4-2 to TRBJ1-2, with a weak D call TRBD1 (5 bases). In germline, CDR1 is LGHNA, CDR2 YNFKEQ. The CDR3 is made up of 15 amino acids. The ends were cut back, 0 bases at V and 4 bases at J, with 12 bases in the middle. The CDR3 sequence: CASSQDFSQGYGYTF. The CDR3 DNA follows: TGTGCCAGCAGCCAAGATTTCTCGCAGGGCTATGGCTACACCTTC.

The chain uses TRBV12-3 or TRBV12-4 and TRBJ1-3, with no clear D. Between the trimmed V and J ends, which lost 3 bases and 7 bases, there was a span of 10 bases. CDR3 length: 13 residues. CDR3 in DNA: TGTGCCAGCAGTTTGAGGGAGCGTAACACCATATATTTT. Translation gives CASSLRERNTIYF.

The chain combines TRBV23-1 with TRBJ1-2, with D unclear. TRBV23-1 is known as an ORF, though its function is uncertain. V lost 4 bases, J lost 5 bases, and 26 bases lay in between. CDR3 length: 18 residues. The CDR3 sequence: CASSPVESITPDPYGYTF. CDR3 DNA sequence: TGCGCCAGCAGTCCCGTTGAATCAATTACCCCAGATCCTTATGGCTACACCTTC.

J is TRBJ2-1 and V is TRBV14; D is undetermined. Germline lookup yields CDR1 SGHDN and CDR2 FVKESK. The CDR3 covers 14 residues. Trimming pared 0 bases from V and 4 bases from J, leaving 7 bases between. The DNA of the CDR3 is TGTGCCAGCAGCCAAGAATGGCCTTACAATGAGCAGTTCTTC. Encoded protein: CASSQEWPYNEQFF.

This sequence joins TRBV19 and TRBJ1-1; 9 bases fit TRBD1. CDR3 length: 17 residues. Germline V CDR1 and CDR2: LNHDA, SQIVND (reference sequence). V lost 1 base, J lost 0 bases, and 6 bases stayed unmatched. CDR3 in DNA: TGTGCCAGTAGTATAGGGGGACAGGGAGGGGTGAACACTGAAGCTTTCTTT. It is translated as CASSIGGQGGVNTEAFF.

As DNA, the CDR3 is TGTGCCAGTAGTCCCGTCGGGACAGGGGCATCAGGCGAAAAACTGTTTTTT. Protein: CASSPVGTGASGEKLFF. The rearrangement joins TRBV19 to TRBJ1-4; the match to TRBD1 covers 10 bases. The CDR3 contains 17 residues. Germline assignment: CDR1 LNHDA and CDR2 SQIVND (reference sequence). Unmatched junction bases numbered 14, after V lost 5 bases and J lost 8 bases. Variable domain in full (rest from reference TRBV19 and TRBJ1-4): DGGITQSPKYLFRKEGQNVTLSCEQNLNHDAMYWYRQDPGQGLRLIYYSQIVNDFQKGDIAEGYSVSREKKESFPLTVTSAQKNPTAFYLCASSPVGTGASGEKLFFGSGTQLSVL.

The J gene is TRBJ2-1, the V gene TRBV18; D gene uncertain. This CDR3 spans 13 amino acids. V lost 3 bases and J 4 bases, leaving 7 bases between the germline ends. The germline V gene encodes CDR1 KGHSH and CDR2 LQKENI. DNA of the CDR3: TGTGCCAGCTCACCCCAGGATTACAATGAGCAGTTCTTC. The encoded protein is CASSPQDYNEQFF.

This clone was counted a single time. The rearrangement uses TRBV11-2 and TRBJ2-2, with 7 bases fitting TRBD1. This CDR3 contains 14 residues. J was trimmed by 5 bases and V by 5 bases; bases with no gene match: 5. CDR1 SGHAT and CDR2 FQNNGV come from the germline V gene. The CDR3 nucleotides read TGTGCCAGCAGCCGAGGGGGCTTTACCGGGGAGCTGTTTTTT. It is translated as CASSRGGFTGELFF.

This clone was counted a single time. The rearrangement links TRBV5-1 to TRBJ1-3, with D hard to call. The germline V gene has CDR1 SGHRS and CDR2 YFSETQ. With 4 bases removed from V and 0 bases from J, the gap between germline ends came to 11 bases. This CDR3 has 15 residues. The CDR3 reads CASSPDRSSGNTIYF. The CDR3 DNA reads TGCGCCAGCAGCCCTGACCGGAGCTCTGGAAACACCATATATTTT.

As DNA, the CDR3 is TGTGCCAGCAGCGCCCAGCCCCGGGACAGGGCTTACGTTACCCATGGCTACACCTTC. Residues: CASSAQPRDRAYVTHGYTF. The V and J genes are TRBV9 and TRBJ1-2; 9 nucleotides match TRBD1. The germline V gene has CDR1 SGDLS and CDR2 YYNGEE. The trim removed 3 bases at V and 6 bases at J, leaving 21 bases unmatched. This CDR3 has 19 amino acids.

Here the CDR3 DNA reads TGTGCCAGCAGCCGGGACAGGGTAAATAATTCACCCCTCCACTTT. Translated: CASSRDRVNNSPLHF. The V and J genes are TRBV5-4 and TRBJ1-6; 9 nucleotides match TRBD1. The CDR3 spans 15 residues. The V segment lost 4 bases and the J segment 5 bases; nucleotides outside the gene matches: 4. Germline V CDR1 and CDR2: SGHNT, YYREEE (reference sequence).

This chain joins TRBV5-1 and TRBJ1-6; 7 bases map to TRBD1. V shed 0 bases and J 3 bases; nucleotides not matched to a gene: 6. The germline gives CDR1 SGHRS, CDR2 YFSETQ. This CDR3 has 17 amino acids. CDR3 loop: CASSLGQGGIYNSPLHF. In DNA, the CDR3 is TGCGCCAGCAGCTTGGGGCAGGGGGGAATCTATAATTCACCCCTCCACTTT.